The clone carrying this T cell receptor beta chain was seen many times. Its antigen is currently unknown. The data originate from a study of CD8 T cells in ankylosing spondylitis. Broader study findings: It appeared that ankylosing spondylitis blood was characterized by a TCR beta motif of several highly homologous variants.

CDR3 length: 15 residues. The germline gives CDR1 SGDLS, CDR2 YYNGEE. Trimming removed 0 bases at V and 7 bases at J, with 14 bases between. TCRdb redid the calling of the 5' RACE reads with MiXCR, one entry per CDR3 protein. The sample includes some 130,000 distinct CDR3 sequences, about 7% of them seen just once. The rearrangement links TRBV9 to TRBJ2-1; possible D gene TRBD1, 7 bases. Sequencing input: blood, either unsorted or a sorted T cell fraction (not recorded which). This TCR was sampled from a female donor with ankylosing spondylitis or in good health (not recorded which). The CDR3 protein is CASSVDQGGGNEQFF. As DNA, the CDR3 is TGTGCCAGCAGCGTAGACCAGGGGGGCGGGAATGAGCAGTTCTTC.